What follows are 26 T cell receptor beta chains derived from one specimen sequenced in a study of cytomegalovirus exposure and HLA in healthy donors. Primers included in the PCR were 60 Vbeta and 13 Jbeta primers. Clones were read by immunoSEQ multiplex PCR, and TCRdb kept only the in-frame ones, dropping some. The table shows about 140,000 clones, with roughly 82% occurring only once. Sequencing was carried out using PBMCs. All receptors derive from a man aged 25-45 years in good health and CMV-seronegative.

This rearrangement joins TRBV28 to TRBJ1-3, with D possibly being TRBD1 (5 bases). V was pared by 2 bases and J by 4 bases, with 12 bases between. The CDR3 extends over 15 amino acids. Germline V lookup: CDR1 MDHEN, CDR2 SYDVKM. In nucleotides, the CDR3 is TGTGCCAGCAGTTTAGTCCAGGGAGGAGGAAACACCATATATTTT. Residues: CASSLVQGGGNTIYF.

The gene calls are TRBV2 and TRBJ1-2, with 9 bases matching TRBD1. V shed 5 bases and J 8 bases; nucleotides not matched to a gene: 6. CDR1 SNHLY and CDR2 FYNNEI come from the germline V gene. The CDR3 sequence is 13 residues long. CDR3 sequence reads: CASSNRGQAGYTF. The CDR3 DNA follows: TGTGCCAGCAGTAACAGGGGGCAGGCGGGCTACACCTTC.

V gene TRBV5-3 combines with J gene TRBJ2-2; possibly TRBD2 for D (7 bases). TRBV5-3 is classed as an ORF, of uncertain function. Trimming left V 4 bases short and J 3 bases short, with 13 bases between. The CDR3 loop spans 15 amino acids. CDR3 amino acids: CARSGEGGDTGELFF. In DNA, the CDR3 is TGTGCCAGAAGCGGGGAGGGGGGGGACACCGGGGAGCTGTTTTTT.

Turning to this clone: Sequence at one end of the junction differs from germline and may be a read error. The sample holds other DNA sequences that translate to the same CDR3. V is TRBV6-1 and J is TRBJ1-4; D gene ambiguous. Germline CDR1 reads MNHNS; CDR2 reads SASEGT. The CDR3 contains 17 residues. Here the CDR3 DNA reads TGTGCCAGCAGTGTAGTAAAGGCGGGGTTAAGGAATGAAAAACTATTTTTT. Amino acid sequence: CASSVVKAGLRNEKLFF.

This clone occurred once. This rearrangement joins TRBV28 to TRBJ2-3; D might be TRBD2 (6 bases). The CDR3 runs to 16 residues. Germline-derived CDR1 and CDR2 are MDHEN and SYDVKM. The germline V and J ends were trimmed by 5 bases and 1 base, with 16 bases remaining between them. The CDR3 region has the DNA TGTGCCAGCAGTGGGACTGGGGTCGGGGGCACAGATACGCAGTATTTT. Residues: CASSGTGVGGTDTQYF.

This rearrangement joins TRBV6-4 to TRBJ2-7, with D uncertain. Trimming pared 2 bases from V and 5 bases from J, leaving 19 bases between. CDR1 is MRHNA and CDR2 is SNTAGT in the germline V gene. CDR3 length: 16 amino acids. This CDR3 is CASSDAITLVGNEQYF. The CDR3 DNA follows: TGTGCCAGCAGTGACGCTATCACCCTAGTAGGAAACGAGCAGTACTTC.

This chain connects TRBV4-2 to TRBJ1-1, with 8 bases that match TRBD1. Germline lookup yields CDR1 LGHNA and CDR2 YNFKEQ. With 5 bases clipped from V and 1 base from J, the junction kept 3 bases outside the gene matches. The CDR3 is 14 amino acids. The CDR3 sequence: CASSFDRGNTEAFF. The CDR3, as DNA: TGTGCCAGCAGCTTCGACAGGGGGAACACTGAAGCTTTCTTT.

The V and J genes are TRBV28 and TRBJ2-1; D possibly corresponds to TRBD1 (6 bases). This CDR3 comprises 13 residues. Trimming removed 1 base from V and 12 bases from J, with 13 bases in between. The germline CDR1 and CDR2 sequences are MDHEN and SYDVKM. The DNA for the CDR3 is TGTGCCAGCAGTTTATCCAGGGGAGCCCCGCAGTTCTTC. Protein sequence: CASSLSRGAPQFF.

This clone came up once. V gene TRBV7-2 combines with J gene TRBJ2-5; 8 bases align to TRBD2. Germline trimming cut 1 base from V and 2 bases from J; bases unmatched to any gene: 6. Germline assignment: CDR1 SGHTA and CDR2 FQGNSA. The CDR3 has 16 amino acids. The CDR3 sequence is CASSLVFAGGQETQYF. CDR3 DNA sequence: TGTGCCAGCAGCTTAGTATTTGCGGGGGGACAAGAGACCCAGTACTTC.

V and J are TRBV27 and TRBJ2-7, with D perhaps TRBD1 (6 bases). Germline lookup yields CDR1 MNHEY and CDR2 SMNVEV (reference sequence). The CDR3 is 14 amino acids. The germline V and J ends were trimmed by 2 bases and 3 bases, with 11 bases remaining between them. The CDR3 DNA is TGTGCCAGCAGTTTAGAGGACAGAGTCTACGAGCAGTACTTC. Protein product: CASSLEDRVYEQYF.

The V and J genes are TRBV27 and TRBJ2-7; a possible D gene is TRBD1 (6 bases). The length of the CDR3 is 13 residues. V was pared by 11 bases and J by 0 bases, with 14 bases between. Germline V lookup: CDR1 MNHEY, CDR2 SMNVEV (reference sequence). The CDR3 DNA reads as TGTGCCTACACCCTACAGGGCTCCTACGAGCAGTACTTC. Residues: CAYTLQGSYEQYF.

V is TRBV4-1 and J is TRBJ1-5; 10 bases match TRBD1. Per germline, CDR1 MGHRA and CDR2 YSYEKL. The CDR3 extends over 19 amino acids. V was clipped by 1 base and J by 1 base; unmatched bases: 10. The CDR3: CASSQGRDRGFPSNQPQHF. For the CDR3, the DNA is TGCGCCAGCAGCCAAGGTCGGGACAGGGGTTTCCCCAGCAATCAGCCCCAGCATTTT.

The V gene is TRBV28, the J gene TRBJ1-1, with TRBD1 matching 8 bases. CDR1 is MDHEN, CDR2 SYDVKM, per germline. CDR3 size: 17 residues. The J segment lost 11 bases and the V segment lost 4 bases, leaving 21 bases of the junction unmatched. The CDR3, as DNA: TGTGCCAGCAGTTCGACGTCCGGGACAGGTCTTCCCATGGGGGCTTTCTTT. Amino acid sequence: CASSSTSGTGLPMGAFF.

This chain uses TRBV19 with TRBJ1-1; D is unresolved. Trimming left V 10 bases short and J 2 bases short, with 20 bases between. This CDR3 region has 15 residues. The germline CDR1 and CDR2 sequences are LNHDA and SQIVND (reference sequence). CDR3 DNA sequence: TGTGCCACCAAGACTACGTGGCAAGGAAACACTGAAGCTTTCTTT. It encodes CATKTTWQGNTEAFF.

This clone was seen a few times. This sequence joins TRBV28 and TRBJ1-1, with no clear D. V lost 3 bases, J lost 10 bases, and 9 bases lay in between. Germline V gives CDR1 MDHEN, CDR2 SYDVKM. CDR3 length: 11 amino acids. CDR3: CASSFSGLAFF. CDR3 coding DNA: TGTGCCAGCAGTTTTTCGGGGTTAGCTTTCTTT.

The chain has TRBV6-1 and TRBJ1-4; a possible D gene is TRBD1 (6 bases). Germline V gives CDR1 MNHNS, CDR2 SASEGT. The V end was cut by 7 bases, the J end by 6 bases, with 12 bases between. This CDR3 has 13 residues. In nucleotides, the CDR3 is TGTGCCAGCACCCGGGACACCTATGAAAAACTGTTTTTT. It translates to CASTRDTYEKLFF.

V is TRBV5-1 and J is TRBJ2-7; D is possibly TRBD2 (6 bases). This CDR3 spans 15 amino acids. Germline CDR1 SGHRS, CDR2 YFSETQ. V was pared by 4 bases and J by 3 bases, with 17 bases between. The CDR3 region is CASSPDGWRDYEQYF. The DNA of the CDR3 is TGCGCCAGCAGCCCAGACGGGTGGAGGGACTACGAGCAGTACTTC.

V is TRBV27 and J is TRBJ2-4; D might be TRBD1 (6 bases). The germline V and J ends were trimmed by 6 bases and 0 bases, with 15 bases remaining between them. Germline CDR1 reads MNHEY; CDR2 reads SMNVEV (reference sequence). The CDR3 consists of 16 residues. The CDR3: CASSPGQKLAKNIQYF. CDR3 coding DNA: TGTGCCAGCAGCCCCGGACAGAAACTAGCCAAAAACATTCAGTACTTC.

The chain recombines TRBV7-2 with TRBJ1-1, with TRBD1 matching 8 bases. Germline CDR1 SGHTA, CDR2 FQGNSA. The CDR3 is 13 amino acids. V shed 10 bases and J 1 base; nucleotides not matched to a gene: 5. The CDR3 coding sequence is TGTGCCACACGGACAGGGCCGAACACTGAAGCTTTCTTT. It translates to CATRTGPNTEAFF.

The chain links TRBV29-1 to TRBJ2-7, with a weak D call TRBD1 (6 bases). Germline CDR1 is SQVTM and CDR2 is ANQGSEA. With 6 bases removed from V and 2 bases from J, the gap between germline ends came to 11 bases. This CDR3 comprises 12 residues. The CDR3 nucleotides are TGCAGCGTGGGGTGGACAGCCTACGAGCAGTACTTC. It is translated as CSVGWTAYEQYF.

The chain combines TRBV2 with TRBJ2-5, with a tentative D call TRBD2 (7 bases). CDR1 and CDR2 from the germline V gene are SNHLY and FYNNEI. V was shortened by 6 bases and J by 5 bases, with 16 bases between the two germline ends. This CDR3 region has 14 residues. This CDR3 is CASRVGGGGETQYF. The CDR3 nucleotides are TGTGCCAGCAGGGTGGGGGGGGGCGGGGAGACCCAGTACTTC.

A few counts support this clone. V gene TRBV7-9 combines with J gene TRBJ2-7; unclear D gene. This CDR3 comprises 14 residues. V was trimmed by 1 base and J by 7 bases, leaving 14 bases between them. Germline assignment: CDR1 SEHNR and CDR2 FQNEAQ (reference sequence). The CDR3 nucleotides read TGTGCCAGCAGCTTAGATGCGAGGTGGAGTGAGCAGTACTTC. It translates to CASSLDARWSEQYF.

The V gene is TRBV18, the J gene TRBJ2-3, with TRBD2 identical over 9 bases. V gave up 3 bases and J gave up 3 bases; unmatched junction bases: 10. The CDR3 length is 17 residues. Per the germline V gene, CDR1 is KGHSH and CDR2 is LQKENI. In DNA form, the CDR3 reads TGTGCCAGCTCACCGTCCGCGGGGGGGCCTGGGACAGATACGCAGTATTTT. The encoded protein is CASSPSAGGPGTDTQYF.

This clone was picked up a small number of times. The rearrangement links TRBV6-6 to TRBJ2-4, with D possibly matching TRBD2 (7 bases). This CDR3 contains 15 residues. The ends were cut back, 5 bases at V and 4 bases at J, with 15 bases in the middle. Germline CDR1 reads MNHNY; CDR2 reads SVGAGI (reference sequence). CDR3 DNA sequence: TGTGCCAGCAGTATGGGGGGGGCCTCTAAAAACATTCAGTACTTC. This gives the protein CASSMGGASKNIQYF.

The rearrangement uses TRBV28 and TRBJ1-2; D may be TRBD1 (5 bases). V was shortened by 6 bases and J by 4 bases, with 12 bases between the two germline ends. The germline V gene encodes CDR1 MDHEN and CDR2 SYDVKM. The CDR3 covers 13 residues. Here the CDR3 DNA reads TGTGCCAGCAGGAGGCCCGGGGGCTATGGCTACACCTTC. This codes for CASRRPGGYGYTF.

The chain has TRBV5-1 and TRBJ1-1; possibly TRBD1 for D (5 bases). Between the trimmed V and J ends, which lost 6 bases and 5 bases, there was a span of 20 bases. CDR3 length equals 15 residues. The germline CDR1 and CDR2 sequences are SGHRS and YFSETQ. The CDR3 DNA sequence: TGCGCCAGCAAAACTGACATAGGGGCGAGGACTGAAGCTTTCTTT. Protein sequence: CASKTDIGARTEAFF.